This T cell receptor (beta chain) was sequenced for a study of PD-1 blockade in classical Hodgkin lymphoma. Whole-study results and caveats: Although disease activity or prior therapy may be involved, causes of the repertoire differences remain undefined.

Turning to this clone: No antigen is known for it.

The CDR3 contains 12 residues. The ends were cut back, 4 bases at V and 4 bases at J, with 7 bases in the middle. The germline V gene encodes CDR1 SNHLY and CDR2 FYNNEI. Time point of the sample: newly diagnosed, previously untreated cHL patient sample. Comparison samples consisted of PBMCs from newly diagnosed, untreated classical Hodgkin lymphoma. Repertoires were generated with immunoSEQ multiplex PCR, while TCRdb's copy carries only in-frame clones and drops some. The table lists roughly 70,000 clones, about 93% of them singletons, with 2.6% in the top ten. The chain links TRBV2 to TRBJ1-2; a possible D gene is TRBD1 (5 bases). This sequence was found in a human donor with classical Hodgkin lymphoma. The sequencing input was peripheral blood mononuclear cells (PBMCs). DNA of the CDR3: TGTGCCAGCAGTGGACAGCTCTATGGCTACACCTTC. Protein sequence: CASSGQLYGYTF.